Each of the 32 T cell receptor beta chains below was sequenced from the same sample in a study of OX40 agonist ivuxolimab in advanced cancers. Sequenced by immunoSEQ multiplex PCR; TCRdb stores in-frame clones only, minus some. The table shows approximately 74,000 clones, with about 92% occurring only once. This material consisted of CD4+ or CD8+ T cells sorted from blood, taken in a trial of the OX40 agonist ivuxolimab. Receptors were obtained from an adult with an advanced solid tumor such as melanoma, head and neck, liver or kidney cancer.

Here the CDR3 reads CASSKTSGTKETQYF. The DNA for the CDR3 is TGTGCCAGCAGTAAGACTAGCGGGACGAAAGAGACCCAGTACTTC. The J gene is TRBJ2-5, the V gene TRBV2, with TRBD2 identical over 11 bases. The ends lost 5 bases at V and 3 bases at J; junction bases unmatched: 5. This CDR3 has 15 amino acids. Germline V lookup: CDR1 SNHLY, CDR2 FYNNEI.

This chain joins TRBV19 and TRBJ2-3, with D uncertain. V dropped 2 bases and J dropped 1 base, with 10 bases sitting between them. The CDR3 contains 15 residues. Germline CDR1 and CDR2: LNHDA and SQIVND (reference sequence). CDR3 DNA: TGTGCCAGTAGTATATCCGATGCTCGCACAGATACGCAGTATTTT. Translating gives CASSISDARTDTQYF.

This clone was seen once. The CDR3 coding sequence is TGTGCCATCGGGACTAGCGGGAGCGGGGGACAAGAGACCCAGTACTTC. This encodes CAIGTSGSGGQETQYF. The chain is built from TRBV10-3 and TRBJ2-5, with 14 positions matching TRBD2. CDR3 length equals 16 residues. V shed 8 bases and J 2 bases; nucleotides not matched to a gene: 7. From germline, CDR1 is ENHRY and CDR2 SYGVKD.

In its sample, this clone is medium-sized. One end of the junction varies from germline; a read error may be responsible. CDR3 nucleotide sequence: TGTGCCAGCAGTACAGGACAGGAGCCGTTGGACTTC. Amino acid sequence: CASSTGQEPLDF. The chain joins TRBV6-5 to TRBJ2-7; 7 nucleotides line up with TRBD1. The germline V gene has CDR1 MNHEY and CDR2 SVGAGI. The CDR3 spans 12 residues.

This chain joins TRBV28 and TRBJ1-1; D is ambiguous. This CDR3 spans 12 amino acids. Germline V gene data show CDR1 as MDHEN and CDR2 as SYDVKM. V shed 3 bases and J shed 6 bases, with 8 bases lying between them. The CDR3 DNA follows: TGTGCCAGCAGTTTCGCCTGGCCTGAAGCTTTCTTT. The encoded protein is CASSFAWPEAFF.

This chain joins TRBV14 and TRBJ2-6; no firm D call. V was clipped by 2 bases and J by 3 bases, with 8 bases between them. The CDR3 is 15 amino acids. From germline, CDR1 is SGHDN and CDR2 FVKESK. CDR3 in amino acids: CASSQLTGGANVLTF. DNA of the CDR3: TGTGCCAGCAGCCAACTCACCGGTGGGGCCAACGTCCTGACTTTC.

The CDR3 bases are TGTGCCAGCAGCCGAAGGGCTGGGGAGACCCAGTACTTC. It codes for CASSRRAGETQYF. The chain carries TRBV4-2 and TRBJ2-5; D uncertain. This CDR3 comprises 13 residues. Trimming took 4 bases from V and 5 from J, leaving 11 bases between them. Germline loops: CDR1 LGHNA, CDR2 YNFKEQ.

This chain links TRBV5-4 with TRBJ2-3, with a tentative D call TRBD1 (6 bases). V was cut by 3 bases and J by 4 bases, with 15 bases left in between. The CDR3 loop spans 15 amino acids. Germline lookup yields CDR1 SGHNT and CDR2 YYREEE (reference sequence). The CDR3 here is CASSSPGQGPDTQYF. CDR3 nucleotides: TGTGCCAGCAGCTCCCCTGGCCAGGGGCCAGATACGCAGTATTTT.

This clone was found a few times. This sequence joins TRBV4-1 and TRBJ2-1; D possibly matches TRBD1 or TRBD2 (5 bases each). Germline V gene sequence: CDR1 MGHRA, CDR2 YSYEKL. V was pared by 1 base and J by 9 bases, with 22 bases between. The CDR3 sequence is 17 residues long. CDR3 region: CASSQVGEGPQRTEQFF. Here the CDR3 DNA reads TGCGCCAGCAGCCAAGTGGGCGAGGGGCCTCAGCGCACTGAGCAGTTCTTC.

This chain joins TRBV19 and TRBJ1-4; 7 nucleotides align to TRBD1. The V and J ends lost 10 bases and 10 bases, in that order; junction bases with no gene match: 12. The CDR3 covers 13 residues. The V gene's germline CDR1 is LNHDA and CDR2 SQIVND (reference sequence). This CDR3 is CATHRRQGGKLFF. CDR3 nucleotides: TGTGCCACCCACCGAAGACAGGGAGGAAAACTGTTTTTT.

This chain connects TRBV27 to TRBJ1-3, with D possibly TRBD1 on 6 matching bases. V lost 8 bases and J 0 bases, leaving 20 bases between the germline ends. CDR1 and CDR2 (germline): MNHEY, SMNVEV (reference sequence). The CDR3 is 17 amino acids. Written as DNA, the CDR3 is TGTGCCAGCCGCGCCAGGGGCCTACTTTCCTCTGGAAACACCATATATTTT. As protein: CASRARGLLSSGNTIYF.

The rearrangement uses TRBV11-3 and TRBJ2-5, with D perhaps matching TRBD1 (6 bases). Trimming removed 5 bases at V and 3 bases at J, with 16 bases between. The CDR3 contains 15 residues. Germline CDR1 and CDR2: SGHNT and YENEEA. CDR3 coding DNA: TGTGCCAGCAGCCCCCTCTGGGACACAAAAGAGACCCAGTACTTC. As protein: CASSPLWDTKETQYF.

The rearrangement joins TRBV10-3 to TRBJ2-7, with TRBD2 matching over 10 bases. Germline CDR1 is ENHRY and CDR2 is SYGVKD. The CDR3 covers 16 residues. Trimming removed 2 bases from V and 0 bases from J; junction bases left unmatched: 4. The CDR3 DNA is TGTGCCATCAGTGAGGGACTAGCGGTTAGCTCCTACGAGCAGTACTTC. This translates into CAISEGLAVSSYEQYF.

The gene calls are TRBV5-1 and TRBJ2-2; the match to TRBD2 covers 8 bases. CDR1 SGHRS and CDR2 YFSETQ come from the germline V gene. The CDR3 loop spans 16 amino acids. Unmatched junction bases numbered 2, after V lost 0 bases and J lost 1 base. The CDR3 protein is CASSLALAGNTGELFF. CDR3 nucleotides: TGCGCCAGCAGCTTGGCCCTAGCGGGGAACACCGGGGAGCTGTTTTTT.

The genes are TRBV5-4 and TRBJ1-1, with D perhaps TRBD1 (5 bases). The ends were cut back, 4 bases at V and 3 bases at J, with 10 bases in the middle. The CDR3 consists of 13 residues. Germline loops: CDR1 SGHNT, CDR2 YYREEE (reference sequence). For the CDR3, the DNA is TGTGCCAGCAGCGAACAGGAGGACACTGAAGCTTTCTTT. It encodes CASSEQEDTEAFF. The full variable domain, its missing parts supplied by reference TRBV5-4 and TRBJ1-1, is ETGVTQSPTHLIKTRGQQVTLRCSSQSGHNTVSWYQQALGQGPQFIFQYYREEENGRGNFPPRFSGLQFPNYSSELNVNALELDDSALYLCASSEQEDTEAFFGQGTRLTVV.

The chain combines TRBV7-9 with TRBJ1-2; TRBD1 is a possible D gene (6 bases). Per germline, CDR1 SEHNR and CDR2 FQNEAQ (reference sequence). The CDR3 totals 15 residues. V lost 1 base to trimming and J lost 4 bases, with 13 bases between them. For the CDR3, the DNA is TGTGCCAGCAGCTTAGACAGGGAGGAACTCTATGGCTACACCTTC. Translated: CASSLDREELYGYTF.

V and J are TRBV4-1 and TRBJ2-1, with D perhaps matching TRBD2 (5 bases). With 0 bases removed from V and 2 bases from J, the gap between germline ends came to 8 bases. The CDR3 consists of 15 residues. In germline, CDR1 is MGHRA, CDR2 YSYEKL. The CDR3, as DNA: TGCGCCAGCAGCCAAGACGGGATACCCTACAATGAGCAGTTCTTC. It yields the protein CASSQDGIPYNEQFF.

The rearrangement uses TRBV9 and TRBJ2-1; 8 positions agree with TRBD2. The CDR3 covers 15 residues. The trim removed 4 bases at V and 0 bases at J, leaving 3 bases unmatched. CDR1 and CDR2 from the germline V gene are SGDLS and YYNGEE. The CDR3 DNA sequence: TGTGCCAGCAGCTTCACTAGCGGCTCCTACAATGAGCAGTTCTTC. This codes for CASSFTSGSYNEQFF.

Notes on this clone: Other DNA sequences in the sample encode the same CDR3. The chain is built from TRBV7-2 and TRBJ1-1, with D uncertain. This CDR3 spans 14 amino acids. Germline V gene data show CDR1 as SGHTA and CDR2 as FQGNSA. V dropped 0 bases and J dropped 5 bases, with 10 bases sitting between them. The CDR3 loop reads CASSLAPPGTEAFF. In DNA form, the CDR3 reads TGTGCCAGCAGCTTAGCTCCCCCTGGGACTGAAGCTTTCTTT. Combining the CDR3 with reference TRBV7-2 and TRBJ1-1 gives the whole variable domain GAGVSQSPSNKVTEKGKDVELRCDPISGHTALYWYRQSLGQGLEFLIYFQGNSAPDKSGLPSDRFSAERTGGSVSTLTIQRTQQEDSAVYLCASSLAPPGTEAFFGQGTRLTVV.

This clone was detected only once. This chain connects TRBV7-9 to TRBJ2-5; 8 positions match TRBD2. The CDR3 spans 15 residues. V dropped 6 bases and J dropped 1; count of bases not matched to a gene: 7. Germline loops: CDR1 SEHNR, CDR2 FQNEAQ (reference sequence). The CDR3 protein is CASSRGRGGQETQYF. As DNA, the CDR3 is TGTGCCAGCAGTAGGGGTCGGGGGGGCCAAGAGACCCAGTACTTC.

As regards this clone: Distinct nucleotide sequences in the sample also encode this CDR3. The chain carries TRBV11-3 and TRBJ1-2; D gene ambiguous. This CDR3 has 13 amino acids. Germline lookup yields CDR1 SGHNT and CDR2 YENEEA. V lost 3 bases and J 0 bases, leaving 5 bases between the germline ends. CDR3 nucleotide sequence: TGTGCCAGCAGCTTGGGCACTAACTATGGCTACACCTTC. Translating gives CASSLGTNYGYTF. Looking up the rest from reference TRBV11-3 and TRBJ1-2 gives the full variable domain: EAGVVQSPRYKIIEKKQPVAFWCNPISGHNTLYWYLQNLGQGPELLIRYENEEAVDDSQLPKDRFSAERLKGVDSTLKIQPAELGDSAVYLCASSLGTNYGYTFGSGTRLTVV.

This chain connects TRBV18 to TRBJ1-5; 8 positions match TRBD1. The V gene end was trimmed by 3 bases and the J gene end by 2 bases; junction bases not matched to a gene: 0. The CDR3 extends over 14 amino acids. Germline V CDR1 and CDR2: KGHSH, LQKENI. CDR3 DNA: TGTGCCAGCTCACCGACAGGGGGCAATCAGCCCCAGCATTTT. It translates to CASSPTGGNQPQHF.

The J gene is TRBJ1-1, the V gene TRBV18; D uncertain. V lost 3 bases and J 3 bases, leaving 11 bases between the germline ends. The CDR3 sequence is 14 residues long. Germline CDR1 is KGHSH and CDR2 is LQKENI. CDR3 DNA: TGTGCCAGCTCACCGCCGACGGGGTACACTGAAGCTTTCTTT. Residues: CASSPPTGYTEAFF.

V usage is TRBV4-1 and J usage is TRBJ2-1; 8 bases fit TRBD2. V was pared by 2 bases and J by 2 bases, with 11 bases of the junction left unmatched. This CDR3 contains 18 residues. CDR1 MGHRA and CDR2 YSYEKL come from the germline V gene. This CDR3 is CASSQNVIGGATYNEQFF. The CDR3 nucleotides read TGCGCCAGCAGCCAAAACGTAATCGGGGGGGCCACCTACAATGAGCAGTTCTTC.

This clone has just one count. The chain links TRBV10-2 to TRBJ2-5, with D maybe TRBD1 (5 bases). V dropped 8 bases and J dropped 2 bases, with 12 bases sitting between them. The CDR3 runs 13 residues. Per germline, CDR1 WSHSY and CDR2 SAAADI. The CDR3 coding sequence is TGCGCCAGCTCTCAGACAGTTCAAGAGACCCAGTACTTC. This encodes CASSQTVQETQYF.

This clone was seen only once. The rearrangement uses TRBV10-3 and TRBJ1-1; a weak D match, TRBD1 (5 bases). Looked up from germline, CDR1 is ENHRY and CDR2 is SYGVKD. This CDR3 is built from 14 residues. The germline V and J ends were trimmed by 2 bases and 4 bases, with 11 bases remaining between them. For the CDR3, the DNA is TGTGCCATCAGTGAGGCAGGGAGGGGCACTGAAGCTTTCTTT. Protein sequence: CAISEAGRGTEAFF.

The chain employs TRBV6-4 and TRBJ1-2, with no clear D. The CDR3 runs to 14 residues. V dropped 5 bases and J dropped 4 bases, with 14 bases sitting between them. CDR1 MRHNA and CDR2 SNTAGT come from the germline V gene. CDR3 nucleotide sequence: TGTGCCAGCAGTCCCGGTATGGACGTCTATGGCTACACCTTC. Amino acids: CASSPGMDVYGYTF.

The chain joins TRBV11-2 to TRBJ2-3; 8 bases align to TRBD2. The CDR3 is made up of 16 amino acids. The junction had 8 bases not matched to a gene; V was cut back by 1 base and J by 5 bases. Germline V gene data show CDR1 as SGHAT and CDR2 as FQNNGV. CDR3 amino acids: CASSLGPGGPEDTQYF. The CDR3 coding sequence is TGTGCCAGCAGCTTAGGTCCGGGAGGGCCTGAAGATACGCAGTATTTT.

J is TRBJ2-7 and V is TRBV4-2; D possibly corresponds to TRBD2 (5 bases). This CDR3 spans 14 amino acids. The germline V gene encodes CDR1 LGHNA and CDR2 YNFKEQ. V dropped 1 base and J dropped 6 bases, with 13 bases sitting between them. DNA of the CDR3: TGTGCCAGCAGCCAAGCCCTAGCTCCCGGCGAGCAGTACTTC. Its protein product is CASSQALAPGEQYF.

Concerning this clone itself: The sample contains more than one DNA sequence encoding this CDR3. Here the CDR3 reads CASSSGLNTGELFF. Written as DNA, the CDR3 is TGTGCCAGCAGTTCGGGATTGAACACCGGGGAGCTGTTTTTT. The chain uses TRBV27 and TRBJ2-2; D is perhaps TRBD2 (5 bases). Germline CDR1 reads MNHEY; CDR2 reads SMNVEV (reference sequence). This CDR3 region has 14 residues. V lost 4 bases to trimming and J lost 1 base, with 7 bases between them.

The chain joins TRBV7-9 to TRBJ2-1; TRBD2 matches at 12 bases. Germline V lookup: CDR1 SEHNR, CDR2 FQNEAQ (reference sequence). V gave up 4 bases and J gave up 9 bases; unmatched junction bases: 4. CDR3 size: 14 residues. CDR3 protein: CASSWRLAGVEQFF. Written as DNA, the CDR3 is TGTGCCAGCAGCTGGAGACTAGCGGGAGTTGAGCAGTTCTTC.

The chain carries TRBV7-5 and TRBJ1-2. TRBV7-5 represents a pseudogene. CDR3 length: 15 residues. This chain's CDR3 is CVRSFILGAGYGYTF. In nucleotides, the CDR3 is TGTGTCAGAAGCTTTATCCTCGGGGCGGGGTATGGCTACACCTTC.